These 4 T cell receptor beta chains came from one sample sequenced in a study of T cell repertoires in cytomegalovirus infection. One entry per CDR3 protein results from TCRdb running MiXCR on the reads. Altogether fewer than 30,000 distinct CDR3 sequences are present, around 19% being singletons, with the ten largest covering 80% to 90%. Their target antigens are unknown. The specimen comprised CD8+ T cells from cultured PBMCs, sampled from culture after CMV antigen stimulation. The origin of the receptors is a human donor in good health (CMV status not recorded). Some clones in this sample may be carry-over from other donors' samples.

This clonotype showed up just a few times. The chain combines TRBV7-2 with TRBJ2-5, with TRBD2 matching over 9 bases. The germline V gene has CDR1 SGHTA and CDR2 FQGNSA. CDR3 length: 15 residues. V was clipped by 6 bases and J by 5 bases; unmatched bases: 10. The CDR3 nucleotides are TGTGCCAGCAGTCCCCGGACTAGCGCTTGGGAGACCCAGTACTTC. Its translation: CASSPRTSAWETQYF.

This clonotype was counted ten times or more. The chain employs TRBV28 and TRBJ2-1; D is ambiguous. This CDR3 has 12 residues. Germline values: CDR1 MDHEN, CDR2 SYDVKM. Trimming took off 8 bases at V and 0 bases at J, with 5 bases between the two ends. The CDR3: CASQASYNEQFF. DNA for the CDR3: TGTGCCAGCCAAGCCTCCTACAATGAGCAGTTCTTC.

The rearrangement joins TRBV7-2 to TRBJ2-5, with a possible D match to TRBD1 (5 bases). Germline V lookup: CDR1 SGHTA, CDR2 FQGNSA. There are 15 residues in the CDR3. Trimming removed 1 base from V and 5 bases from J, with 14 bases in between. The CDR3 reads CASSLGTHLRETQYF. CDR3 nucleotide sequence: TGTGCCAGCAGCTTAGGGACACATCTTCGCGAGACCCAGTACTTC.

This clonotype was seen many times. CDR3 amino acids: CASSLAGEAYGYTF. The CDR3 nucleotides read TGTGCCAGCAGCTTAGCAGGGGAAGCCTATGGCTACACCTTC. The J gene is TRBJ1-2, the V gene TRBV7-2, with a possible D match to TRBD1 (5 bases). The V end lost 0 bases, the J end lost 4 bases, and 9 bases lay between the germline ends. The germline CDR1 and CDR2 sequences are SGHTA and FQGNSA. The CDR3 runs 14 residues.